This T cell receptor (beta chain) was recovered during a study of post-analysis software for immune sequencing data. Germline values: CDR1 LNHNV, CDR2 YYDKDF (reference sequence). Trimming removed 1 base at V and 0 bases at J, with 13 bases between. The CDR3 spans 17 residues. Study results and limitations: TRBV5-6, TRBV5-1 and TRBV20-1 belonged to a set of roughly 5 TRBV segments that were more frequent in patients than controls.

Unique molecular identifiers were present in the TCR beta cDNA libraries. TCRdb analysed the PCR reads with MiXCR anew, one entry per CDR3 protein. Among about 540,000 distinct CDR3 sequences listed, approximately 31% were seen once. This clonotype was counted only a few times. The antigen remains undetermined. Sequencing was done on a sample of blood. The J gene is TRBJ1-5, the V gene TRBV15; tentatively, D is TRBD1 (5 bases). The origin of this receptor is a girl aged 2-17 years with multiple sclerosis. The CDR3 loop is CATSRVYPGASNQPQHF. CDR3 DNA: TGTGCCACCAGCAGAGTATACCCCGGGGCTAGCAATCAGCCCCAGCATTTT. The full variable domain, rest sourced from reference TRBV15 and TRBJ1-5, is DAMVIQNPRYQVTQFGKPVTLSCSQTLNHNVMYWYQQKSSQAPKLLFHYYDKDFNNEADTPDNFQSRRPNTSFCFLDIRSPGLGDTAMYLCATSRVYPGASNQPQHFGDGTRLSIL.